This T cell receptor (beta chain) is drawn from a study of identical twins. TCRdb used MiXCR to reprocess the 5' RACE reads, holding one entry per CDR3 protein. The sample lists roughly 280,000 distinct CDR3 sequences, over 8.5% seen once, with approximately 6.5% in the top ten. V was pared by 4 bases and J by 3 bases, with 15 bases between. Looked up from germline, CDR1 is MGHRA and CDR2 is YSYEKL. CDR3 length: 15 amino acids. This clonotype has at least ten counts. In addition, the sample was reused for a study of yellow fever vaccine responses in identical twins. That source notes: Among the twins, the vaccine T cell response reportedly seemed partly convergent and partly personalized.

The material sequenced was CD8+ T cells sorted from blood. The rearrangement joins TRBV4-1 to TRBJ2-5; D gene ambiguous. The receptor was derived from a woman aged 18-29 years in good health. CDR3: CASSPRVILEETQYF. As DNA, the CDR3 is TGCGCCAGCAGCCCGCGAGTGATTTTGGAAGAGACCCAGTACTTC.